This TCR beta chain emerged from a study of blood T cell repertoires in COVID-19. As for the study in general: Acute and convalescent COVID-19 specimens originated in the United States, Italy and Spain. PBMCs, B-cell-depleted T cells, or T cells were the source of the cDNA or gDNA that made up the material.

In the original analysis: The authors estimated nucleated cell counts from reference gene primer amplification. Generated by immunoSEQ multiplex PCR, the TCRdb table keeps only in-frame clones and is missing some. For V, J and clone size, that table is used; D and trimming come from the DNA. This table holds approximately 210,000 clones, more than 75% found once. V gave up 1 base and J gave up 1 base, with 9 bases separating them. The CDR3 totals 15 residues. Germline values: CDR1 KGHSY, CDR2 FQNENV. This receptor was taken from a woman aged 40 to 50 with acute or convalescent COVID-19. The J gene is TRBJ2-3, the V gene TRBV16, with D unclear. Specimen: peripheral blood. This CDR3 reads CASSQLRGGTDTQYF. As DNA, the CDR3 is TGTGCCAGCAGCCAATTGAGAGGAGGCACAGATACGCAGTATTTT.